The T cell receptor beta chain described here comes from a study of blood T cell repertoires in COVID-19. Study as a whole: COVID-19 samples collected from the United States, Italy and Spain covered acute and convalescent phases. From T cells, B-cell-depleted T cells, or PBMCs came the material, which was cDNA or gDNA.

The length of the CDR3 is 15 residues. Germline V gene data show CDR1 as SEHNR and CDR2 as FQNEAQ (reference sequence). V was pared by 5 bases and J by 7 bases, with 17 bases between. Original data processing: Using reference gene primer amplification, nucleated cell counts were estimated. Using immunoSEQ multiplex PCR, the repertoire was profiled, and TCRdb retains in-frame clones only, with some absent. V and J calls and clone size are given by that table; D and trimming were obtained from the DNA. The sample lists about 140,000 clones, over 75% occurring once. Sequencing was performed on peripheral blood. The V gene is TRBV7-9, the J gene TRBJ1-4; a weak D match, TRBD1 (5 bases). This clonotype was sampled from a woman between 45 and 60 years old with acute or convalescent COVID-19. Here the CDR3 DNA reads TGTGCCAGCAGCGCTACTGGGGCCCTCGGTGAAAAACTGTTTTTT. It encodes CASSATGALGEKLFF.